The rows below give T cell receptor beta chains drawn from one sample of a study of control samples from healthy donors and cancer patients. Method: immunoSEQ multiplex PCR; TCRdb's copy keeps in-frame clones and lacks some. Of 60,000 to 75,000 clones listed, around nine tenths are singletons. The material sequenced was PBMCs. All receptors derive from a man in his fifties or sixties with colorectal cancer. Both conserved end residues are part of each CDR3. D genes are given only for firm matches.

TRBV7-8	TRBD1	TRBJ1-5	CASSPRGTGTYSNQPQHF
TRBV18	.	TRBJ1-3	CASSPSTGRSGNTIYF
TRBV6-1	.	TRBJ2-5	CASSVGNPTGPWWETQYF
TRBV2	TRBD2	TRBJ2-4	CASSPEMGGRTKNIQYF
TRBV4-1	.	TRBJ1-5	CASSKRDDQPQHF
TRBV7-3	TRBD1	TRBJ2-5	CASSFDRGETQYF
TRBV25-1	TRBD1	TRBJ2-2	CASREPGQGDSGELFF
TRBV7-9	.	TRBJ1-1	CASSLGRMNTEAFF
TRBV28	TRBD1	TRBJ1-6	CASQGGQAYNSPLHF
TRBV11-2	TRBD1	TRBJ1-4	CASSPQPGQGGAF
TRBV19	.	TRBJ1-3	CASSIAQGSGNTIYF
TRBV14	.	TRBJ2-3	CASSRGTSTDTQYF
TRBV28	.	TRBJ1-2	CASRTDRVSGGYTF
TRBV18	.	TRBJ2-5	CASSPGRDQTQYF
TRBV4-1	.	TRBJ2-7	CASSQEEGYYEQYF
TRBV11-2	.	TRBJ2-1	CASSLEWGREQFF
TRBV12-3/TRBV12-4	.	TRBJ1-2	CASSFGENYGYTF